One TCR beta chain is described in this entry. The target antigen is unknown. The CDR3 extends over 17 amino acids. V shed 6 bases and J shed 0 bases, with 16 bases lying between them. CDR1 is KGHDR and CDR2 is SFDVKD in the germline V gene. This entry belongs to a study of T-cell memory formation after mild COVID-19. Findings and caveats of the study: Detection of some responders pre-infection suggested pre-existing cross-reactive memory T cells participated.

TCRdb processed the 5' RACE reads anew with MiXCR; each CDR3 protein has one entry. The data hold roughly 410,000 distinct CDR3 sequences, with 24% observed a single time. The sample was PBMCs or a T cell subset sorted from them (not recorded which). V gene TRBV24-1 combines with J gene TRBJ1-4; D unclear. This clonotype originated in an adult woman who had mild COVID-19 (a few samples of this study predate the infection). Cell type and time point are not known. CDR3 sequence (DNA): TGTGCCACCAGTCAAACCCCCACCTCTGCAACTAATGAAAAACTGTTTTTT. Residues: CATSQTPTSATNEKLFF.